This T cell receptor beta chain was retrieved from a study of cytomegalovirus exposure and HLA in healthy donors. On the study more broadly: Tens of millions of unique TCR sequences came from HLA-typed donors in an early release. Membership in the Caucasian-associated ancestry cluster was found for around 85% of nearly 400 genotyped donors.

V was shortened by 4 bases and J by 5 bases, with 16 bases between the two germline ends. The germline V gene encodes CDR1 GTSNPN and CDR2 SVGIG (reference sequence). The CDR3 totals 14 residues. With 60 Vbeta and 13 Jbeta primers, the PCR was carried out. Measured with immunoSEQ multiplex PCR; TCRdb has only the in-frame clones, and not every one. This table has fewer than 110,000 clones, around 77% appearing once. This TCR was sampled from a male donor in good health and CMV-seronegative. The sample comprised PBMCs. This chain links TRBV30 with TRBJ2-3; D possibly corresponds to TRBD2 (5 bases). CDR3 nucleotide sequence: TGTGCCTGGACTCTTAGAGGGAGACTAGATACGCAGTATTTT. This codes for CAWTLRGRLDTQYF.